This T cell receptor beta chain was identified during a study of blood T cell repertoires in COVID-19. Overall study context: Samples representing acute and convalescent COVID-19 were sourced from the United States, Italy and Spain. T cells, B-cell-depleted T cells, or PBMCs supplied cDNA or gDNA.

Here immunoSEQ multiplex PCR was the method, and the copy in TCRdb shows in-frame clones only, minus some. The sample has under 250,000 clones; approximately 86% are singletons. Germline assignment: CDR1 KGHSH and CDR2 LQKENI. The germline V and J ends were trimmed by 3 bases and 6 bases, with 15 bases remaining between them. The CDR3 loop spans 15 amino acids. The chain joins TRBV18 to TRBJ2-1; D may be TRBD2 (6 bases). The sample consisted of peripheral blood. The sequence was collected from a man older than 75 with acute or convalescent COVID-19. The CDR3 nucleotides are TGTGCCAGCTCACCTAGTAACGGGGGAGGCAATGAGCAGTTCTTC. This gives the protein CASSPSNGGGNEQFF.